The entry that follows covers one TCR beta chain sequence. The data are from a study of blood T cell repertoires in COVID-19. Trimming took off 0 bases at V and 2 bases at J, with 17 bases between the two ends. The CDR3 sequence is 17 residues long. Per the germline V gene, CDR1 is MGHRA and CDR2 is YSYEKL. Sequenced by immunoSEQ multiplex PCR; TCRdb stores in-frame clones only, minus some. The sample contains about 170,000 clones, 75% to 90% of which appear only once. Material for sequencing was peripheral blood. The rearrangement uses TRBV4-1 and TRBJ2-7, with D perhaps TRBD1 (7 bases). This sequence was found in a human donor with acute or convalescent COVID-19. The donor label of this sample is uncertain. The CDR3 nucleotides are TGCGCCAGCAGCCAAGACCTAGGAGGGGGCAGACCCTACGAGCAGTACTTC. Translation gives CASSQDLGGGRPYEQYF.